This T cell receptor beta chain was recorded in a study of cytotoxic CD8 clonotypes in ibrutinib-treated CLL. Clones were read by immunoSEQ multiplex PCR, and TCRdb kept only the in-frame ones, dropping some. This table has 15,000 to 20,000 clones, under 75% appearing once. Worth noting for this clone: Its antigen is unidentified.

Study-level results: Clonality correlated strongly with circulating CD8+ T cells and exceeded age-matched healthy donors at baseline. Clonality went up at the time of ibrutinib response, stayed stable in sustained remission, and later dropped back toward its baseline level at progression.

From germline, CDR1 is DFQATT and CDR2 SNEGSKA (reference sequence). Trimming shortened V by 3 bases and J by 3 bases, and 0 bases separated the two germline ends. The CDR3 totals 10 residues. The chain has TRBV20-1 and TRBJ2-1; no reliable D call. The sequences come from PBMCs, collected after 12 months of ibrutinib treatment. The TCR was taken from a human donor with chronic lymphocytic leukemia. Here the CDR3 DNA reads TGCAGTGCTAGCTACAATGAGCAGTTCTTC. This encodes CSASYNEQFF.